The rows below give T cell receptor beta chains drawn from one sample of a study of human T cells and chemical hapten exposure. TCRdb reprocessed the RACE reads via MiXCR and lists one record per CDR3 protein. The table records some 340,000 distinct CDR3 sequences, around 7% of them present only once. The specimen comprised whole blood, sampled in connection with sensitization to the hapten diphenylcyclopropenone (DPC). The receptors stem from a young woman with alopecia areata. Some clones in this sample may be carry-over from other donors' samples. Both conserved end residues are part of each CDR3. D genes are given only for firm matches. Rows may omit the clone size; those that give it use once, few, many or a size class.

TRBJ2-3	TRBV12-3/TRBV12-4	TRBD2	few	19	CASSSGVAGAKPNTDTQYF	TGTGCCAGCAGTTCAGGGGTAGCGGGGGCGAAACCCAACACAGATACGCAGTATTTT
TRBJ2-7	TRBV3-1	.	few	12	CASSQTVYEQYF	TGTGCCAGCAGCCAGACAGTCTACGAGCAGTACTTC
TRBJ2-7	TRBV7-6	.	many	13	CASSSQDSYEQYF	TGTGCCAGCAGCTCGCAGGATTCCTACGAGCAGTACTTC
TRBJ1-3	TRBV12-3/TRBV12-4	.	few	15	CASSLPDSAGNTIYF	TGTGCCAGCAGTTTACCGGACTCGGCTGGAAACACCATATATTTT
TRBJ2-3	TRBV12-3/TRBV12-4	.	many	14	CASSYGGYTDTQYF	TGTGCCAGCAGTTACGGCGGGTACACAGATACGCAGTATTTT
TRBJ1-1	TRBV12-3/TRBV12-4	.	few	12	CASSFGVIEAFF	TGTGCCAGCAGTTTTGGGGTGATTGAAGCTTTCTTT
TRBJ2-7	TRBV6-2/TRBV6-3	TRBD1	many	13	CASEGQAFYEQYF	TGTGCCAGTGAGGGACAGGCCTTCTACGAGCAGTACTTC
TRBJ2-3	TRBV7-9	.	many	15	CASSWGRLSTDTQYF	TGTGCCAGCAGCTGGGGCCGACTCAGCACAGATACGCAGTATTTT
TRBJ1-4	TRBV4-2	.	few	16	CASSQEGRATDEKLFF	TGTGCCAGCAGCCAAGAAGGTCGGGCGACAGATGAAAAACTGTTTTTT
TRBJ2-3	TRBV5-8	TRBD1	.	14	CASSLSTGGDTQYF	TGTGCCAGCAGCTTGAGCACAGGGGGAGATACGCAGTATTTT
TRBJ2-1	TRBV3-1	TRBD2	many	12	CASSHTSGEEFF	TGTGCCAGCAGCCACACTAGCGGGGAGGAGTTCTTC
TRBJ2-7	TRBV18	.	.	14	CASSPARATYEQYF	TGTGCCAGCTCACCGGCCAGGGCCACCTACGAGCAGTACTTC
TRBJ1-2	TRBV6-5	TRBD1	.	16	CASSYGGDRELYGYTF	TGTGCCAGCAGTTACGGGGGGGACAGGGAGCTATATGGCTACACCTTC
TRBJ1-5	TRBV20-1	TRBD1	many	14	CSATQGGRNQPQHF	TGCAGTGCTACACAGGGGGGGCGCAATCAGCCCCAGCATTTT
TRBJ2-1	TRBV7-9	TRBD1	.	16	CASSLGKGTGDVEQFF	TGTGCCAGCAGCTTAGGGAAGGGGACAGGGGATGTGGAGCAGTTCTTC
TRBJ1-1	TRBV6-5	TRBD1	many	13	CASSYRGRTEAFF	TGTGCCAGCTCCTACAGGGGGCGGACTGAAGCTTTCTTT
TRBJ1-1	TRBV27	TRBD1	.	15	CASSLSGGGGTEAFF	TGTGCCAGCAGTTTATCAGGGGGCGGAGGGACTGAAGCTTTCTTT
TRBJ1-3	TRBV20-1	.	.	14	CSAWDSSSGNTIYF	TGCAGTGCTTGGGACTCCAGCTCTGGAAACACCATATATTTT
TRBJ2-1	TRBV20-1	TRBD2	many	16	CSARDLQRGPYNEQFF	TGCAGTGCTAGAGATCTCCAGCGGGGACCCTACAATGAGCAGTTCTTC
TRBJ2-1	TRBV9	TRBD2	.	18	CASSVGGGLASGEVEQFF	TGTGCCAGCAGCGTAGGAGGGGGACTAGCGTCGGGTGAGGTTGAGCAGTTCTTC
TRBJ1-4	TRBV6-5	TRBD1	.	15	CASSYSDRVNEKLFF	TGTGCCAGCAGTTACTCGGACAGGGTGAATGAAAAACTGTTTTTT
TRBJ2-1	TRBV12-5	TRBD2	few	17	CASGLVLSASGHNEQFF	TGTGCTAGTGGCTTGGTATTAAGCGCTAGCGGACACAATGAGCAGTTCTTC
TRBJ2-1	TRBV20-1	.	few	13	CSARKGRFSEQFF	TGCAGTGCTAGAAAGGGCAGGTTCAGTGAGCAGTTCTTC